This T cell receptor (beta chain) was sequenced during a study of CD8+ T cells in alopecia areata. Background on the study: Tofacitinib administration to treated patients was oral, at 5 to 10 mg twice daily. Study observations and caveats: In scalp, tofacitinib significantly decreased clonality and expanded CD8+ clones among the top 100.

Points on this clone: Antigen specificity is unknown.

Indicated treatment: oral pan-JAK inhibitor, 5-10 mg twice daily. The CDR3 is made up of 13 amino acids. Germline CDR1 GTSNPN, CDR2 SVGIG (reference sequence). V shed 4 bases and J shed 5 bases, with 14 bases lying between them. Extracted RNA was reverse transcribed, and the resulting cDNA served as sequencing template. Sequencing used immunoSEQ multiplex PCR; TCRdb keeps in-frame clones, though not all of them. Of some 220,000 clones detected, around 57% appear once; the ten largest clones hold around 1.6%. The receptor was derived from a human donor with alopecia areata. The sample in question was CD4+ T cells sorted from blood, obtained at week 4, from a patient treated with tofacitinib. The V call is TRBV30, the J call TRBJ1-1; the D gene is possibly TRBD1 (5 bases). The CDR3 nucleotides are TGTGCCTGGATTCCTATAGGGGAGACTGAAGCTTTCTTT. Residues: CAWIPIGETEAFF.